The 17 T cell receptor beta chains below all came from one sample that was sequenced in a study of cytomegalovirus exposure and HLA in healthy donors. The data were produced by immunoSEQ multiplex PCR, yet TCRdb's version contains in-frame clones alone and is incomplete. The sample consists of under 250,000 clones, around 87% of them appearing once. Sequenced: PBMCs. The origin of the receptors is a young man in good health and CMV-seronegative.

This chain joins TRBV29-1 and TRBJ1-2; weak D call: TRBD1 (5 bases). Trimming took off 7 bases at V and 4 bases at J, with 19 bases between the two ends. Germline V gene sequence: CDR1 SQVTM, CDR2 ANQGSEA. The CDR3 spans 14 residues. CDR3 DNA: TGCAGCGAAGGCCATCTAGGGGTCCCCTATGGCTACACCTTC. Translated, it gives CSEGHLGVPYGYTF.

The chain has TRBV4-1 and TRBJ2-7; a possible D gene is TRBD1 (5 bases). Germline V lookup: CDR1 MGHRA, CDR2 YSYEKL. The CDR3 is 15 residues long. Trimming removed 0 bases at V and 3 bases at J, with 12 bases between. The CDR3 DNA reads as TGCGCCAGCAGCCAAGAGCAGGGTAGGAGCTACGAGCAGTACTTC. Translation gives CASSQEQGRSYEQYF.

This clone was seen a single time. The chain links TRBV27 to TRBJ2-1, with 13 bases matching TRBD2. The CDR3 runs 15 residues. V was pared by 4 bases and J by 7 bases, with 4 bases of the junction left unmatched. Germline V gives CDR1 MNHEY, CDR2 SMNVEV (reference sequence). In nucleotides, the CDR3 is TGTGCCAGCAGTTCCGGGACTAGCGGGGAGAATGAGCAGTTCTTC. It codes for CASSSGTSGENEQFF.

V usage is TRBV6-5 and J usage is TRBJ1-1; D unresolved. The CDR3 contains 13 residues. Germline loops: CDR1 MNHEY, CDR2 SVGAGI. Trimming pared 8 bases from V and 7 bases from J, leaving 17 bases between. CDR3 sequence: CASFGTWYYEAFF. The CDR3, as DNA: TGTGCCAGCTTTGGCACATGGTACTATGAAGCTTTCTTT.

This rearrangement joins TRBV28 to TRBJ2-7; D not certain. CDR1 is MDHEN and CDR2 is SYDVKM in the germline V gene. Trimming took 6 bases from V and 6 from J, leaving 24 bases between them. The CDR3 is 16 amino acids. The CDR3 coding sequence is TGTGCCAGCAGCCACCCCCGACGGAAAAATAGCCTCGAGCAGTACTTC. Residues: CASSHPRRKNSLEQYF. Variable domain in full (rest from reference TRBV28 and TRBJ2-7): DVKVTQSSRYLVKRTGEKVFLECVQDMDHENMFWYRQDPGLGLRLIYFSYDVKMKEKGDIPEGYSVSREKKERFSLILESASTNQTSMYLCASSHPRRKNSLEQYFGPGTRLTVT.

This chain links TRBV6-5 with TRBJ2-2, with 12 positions matching TRBD2. This CDR3 has 15 amino acids. The germline CDR1 and CDR2 sequences are MNHEY and SVGAGI. V lost 6 bases to trimming and J lost 1 base; unmatched junction nucleotides: 0. This CDR3 is CASRGLAGNTGELFF. In nucleotides, the CDR3 is TGTGCCAGCAGGGGACTAGCGGGGAACACCGGGGAGCTGTTTTTT.

The chain employs TRBV9 and TRBJ2-1, with 13 nucleotides matching TRBD2. Per germline, CDR1 SGDLS and CDR2 YYNGEE. Trimming at V came to 4 bases and at J to 4 bases, leaving 5 bases not matched to a gene. The CDR3 is made up of 16 amino acids. The DNA of the CDR3 is TGTGCCAGCAGCCCGCGACTAGCGGGGGGATACAATGAGCAGTTCTTC. Its translation: CASSPRLAGGYNEQFF.

The chain joins TRBV28 to TRBJ2-2; 10 positions agree with TRBD1. Trimming cost V 7 bases and J 4 bases; bases outside gene matches: 3. This CDR3 is 14 amino acids long. Germline values: CDR1 MDHEN, CDR2 SYDVKM. The CDR3 reads CASIGTGVTGELFF. The CDR3 coding sequence is TGTGCCAGCATCGGGACAGGGGTCACCGGGGAGCTGTTTTTT.

Only a few counts were recorded for this clone. The V and J genes are TRBV10-3 and TRBJ2-7, with TRBD2 matching over 7 bases. This CDR3 comprises 17 residues. V trimming: 10 bases; J trimming: 3 bases; junction bases outside the gene matches: 21. CDR1 and CDR2 from the germline V gene are ENHRY and SYGVKD. The CDR3 nucleotides read TGTGCCACCGCGAATCCGGGGCCCGGGACTACCAACTACGAGCAGTACTTC. Its protein is CATANPGPGTTNYEQYF.

V usage is TRBV7-2 and J usage is TRBJ2-7; TRBD2 matches 7 bases. The trim removed 9 bases at V and 2 bases at J, leaving 13 bases unmatched. In germline, CDR1 is SGHTA, CDR2 FQGNSA. The CDR3 is 15 residues long. The CDR3 sequence is CASSLTGGLTYEQYF. The CDR3, as DNA: TGTGCCAGTAGTCTAACGGGGGGACTAACCTACGAGCAGTACTTC.

A single count supports this clone. The chain employs TRBV5-6 and TRBJ1-1, with 10 bases fitting TRBD1. Germline V gives CDR1 SGHDT, CDR2 YYEEEE. J was trimmed by 3 bases and V by 2 bases; bases with no gene match: 1. The CDR3 is 14 amino acids. The CDR3 protein is CASSFGQGDTEAFF. The CDR3 bases are TGTGCCAGCAGCTTTGGACAGGGGGACACTGAAGCTTTCTTT.

The V call is TRBV6-6, the J call TRBJ2-7, with D perhaps matching TRBD2 (5 bases). V was cut by 4 bases and J by 3 bases, with 10 bases left in between. This CDR3 has 13 amino acids. Germline lookup yields CDR1 MNHNY and CDR2 SVGAGI (reference sequence). CDR3 DNA sequence: TGTGCCAGCAGTTCTGGCGGGTACTACGAGCAGTACTTC. Protein sequence: CASSSGGYYEQYF.

This sequence joins TRBV7-2 and TRBJ1-4; D gene ambiguous. Germline V gives CDR1 SGHTA, CDR2 FQGNSA. This CDR3 contains 16 residues. Between the trimmed V and J ends, which lost 4 bases and 0 bases, there was a span of 12 bases. CDR3 sequence reads: CASSSGRRPTNEKLFF. The CDR3 DNA is TGTGCCAGCAGCTCCGGCAGGCGCCCAACTAATGAAAAACTGTTTTTT.

This clone turned up a few times. CDR3 sequence reads: CASSYLDSNYGYTF. CDR3 DNA: TGTGCCAGCAGCTATTTAGACAGTAACTATGGCTACACCTTC. This chain connects TRBV7-2 to TRBJ1-2; the D gene is possibly TRBD1 (5 bases). Trimming took 4 bases from V and 1 from J, leaving 10 bases between them. Germline V gives CDR1 SGHTA, CDR2 FQGNSA. The CDR3 sequence is 14 residues long.

The chain combines TRBV5-4 with TRBJ1-6, with D tentatively TRBD1 (6 bases). The CDR3 contains 14 residues. The germline V gene has CDR1 SGHNT and CDR2 YYREEE (reference sequence). V was cut by 1 base and J by 10 bases, with 12 bases left in between. The CDR3 DNA reads TGTGCCAGCAGCTTGCAGGGGATGGAATCACCCCTCCACTTT. It translates to CASSLQGMESPLHF. Combining the CDR3 with reference TRBV5-4 and TRBJ1-6 gives the whole variable domain ETGVTQSPTHLIKTRGQQVTLRCSSQSGHNTVSWYQQALGQGPQFIFQYYREEENGRGNFPPRFSGLQFPNYSSELNVNALELDDSALYLCASSLQGMESPLHFGNGTRLTVT.

The rearrangement uses TRBV9 and TRBJ1-3; D is ambiguous. The germline V gene encodes CDR1 SGDLS and CDR2 YYNGEE. The CDR3 consists of 16 residues. V lost 0 bases to trimming and J lost 0 bases, with 10 bases between them. In DNA, the CDR3 is TGTGCCAGCAGCGTAGGTCCGGGTCACTCTGGAAACACCATATATTTT. It specifies CASSVGPGHSGNTIYF.

This clone has just one count. The chain uses TRBV9 and TRBJ2-7, with 8 bases that match TRBD2. Germline CDR1 and CDR2: SGDLS and YYNGEE. CDR3 size: 13 residues. V shed 3 bases and J 6 bases; nucleotides not matched to a gene: 5. CDR3 coding DNA: TGTGCCAGCAGCGCGGGAGGGAGCGTCGAGCAGTACTTC. Translated, it gives CASSAGGSVEQYF.